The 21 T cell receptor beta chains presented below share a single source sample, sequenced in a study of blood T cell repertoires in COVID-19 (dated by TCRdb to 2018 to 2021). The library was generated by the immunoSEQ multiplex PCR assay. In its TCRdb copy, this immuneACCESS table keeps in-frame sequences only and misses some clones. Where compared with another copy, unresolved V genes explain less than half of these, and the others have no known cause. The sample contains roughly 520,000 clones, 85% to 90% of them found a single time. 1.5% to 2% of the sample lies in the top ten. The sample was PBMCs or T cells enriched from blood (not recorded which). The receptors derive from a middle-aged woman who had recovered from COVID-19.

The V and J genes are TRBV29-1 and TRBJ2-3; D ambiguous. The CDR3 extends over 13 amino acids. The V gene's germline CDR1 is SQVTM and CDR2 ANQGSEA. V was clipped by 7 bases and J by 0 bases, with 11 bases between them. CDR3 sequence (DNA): TGCAGCGCGCGACATTCTAGCACAGATACGCAGTATTTT. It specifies CSARHSSTDTQYF.

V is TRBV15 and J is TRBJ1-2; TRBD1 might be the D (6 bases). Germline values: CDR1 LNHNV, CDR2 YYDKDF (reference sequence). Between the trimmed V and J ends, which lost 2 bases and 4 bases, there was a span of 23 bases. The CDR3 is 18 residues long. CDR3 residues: CATSRHLTGRGQGYGYTF. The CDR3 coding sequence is TGTGCCACCAGCAGACACCTTACGGGGCGGGGGCAAGGCTATGGCTACACCTTC.

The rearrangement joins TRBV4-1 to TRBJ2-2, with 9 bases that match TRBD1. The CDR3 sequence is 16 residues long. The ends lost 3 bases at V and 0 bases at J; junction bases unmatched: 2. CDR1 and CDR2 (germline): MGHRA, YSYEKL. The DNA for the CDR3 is TGCGCCAGCAGCCAGGGACAGGGCGCGAACACCGGGGAGCTGTTTTTT. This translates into CASSQGQGANTGELFF.

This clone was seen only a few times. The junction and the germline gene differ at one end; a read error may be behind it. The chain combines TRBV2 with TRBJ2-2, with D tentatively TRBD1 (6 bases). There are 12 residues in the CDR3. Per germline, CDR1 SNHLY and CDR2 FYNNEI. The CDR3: CVGTLNTGELFF. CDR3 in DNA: TGCGTCGGGACACTGAACACCGGGGAGCTGTTTTTT.

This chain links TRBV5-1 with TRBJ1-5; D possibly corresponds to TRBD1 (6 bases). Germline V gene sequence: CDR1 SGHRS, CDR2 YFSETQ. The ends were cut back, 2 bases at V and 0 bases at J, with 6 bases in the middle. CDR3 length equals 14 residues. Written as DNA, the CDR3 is TGCGCCAGCAGCTTACAGGGTAGCAATCAGCCCCAGCATTTT. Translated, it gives CASSLQGSNQPQHF.

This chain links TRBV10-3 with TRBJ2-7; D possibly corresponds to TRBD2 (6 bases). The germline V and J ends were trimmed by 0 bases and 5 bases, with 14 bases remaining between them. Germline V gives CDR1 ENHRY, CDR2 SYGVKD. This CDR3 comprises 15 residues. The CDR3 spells CAISESGGGRHEQYF. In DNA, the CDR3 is TGTGCCATCAGTGAGTCTGGGGGAGGTCGCCACGAGCAGTACTTC.

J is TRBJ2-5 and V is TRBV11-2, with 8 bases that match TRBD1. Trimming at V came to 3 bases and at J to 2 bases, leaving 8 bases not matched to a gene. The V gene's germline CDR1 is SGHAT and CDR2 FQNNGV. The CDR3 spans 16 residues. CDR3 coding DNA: TGTGCCAGCAGCTTCTTACCCGGGACAGGACAAGAGACCCAGTACTTC. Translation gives CASSFLPGTGQETQYF.

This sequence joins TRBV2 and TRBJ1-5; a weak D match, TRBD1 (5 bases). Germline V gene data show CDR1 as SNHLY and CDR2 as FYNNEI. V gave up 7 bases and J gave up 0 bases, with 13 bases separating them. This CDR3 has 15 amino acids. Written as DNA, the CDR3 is TGTGCCAGCAACCGACAGCGAAATAGCAATCAGCCCCAGCATTTT. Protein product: CASNRQRNSNQPQHF.

CDR3 loop: CATSRDRVGAQETQYF. CDR3 bases: TGTGCCACCAGCAGAGACCGGGTAGGGGCTCAAGAGACCCAGTACTTC. This chain connects TRBV15 to TRBJ2-5, with D perhaps TRBD1 (5 bases). The CDR3 has 16 amino acids. V shed 0 bases and J shed 2 bases, with 13 bases lying between them. The germline CDR1 and CDR2 sequences are LNHNV and YYDKDF (reference sequence).

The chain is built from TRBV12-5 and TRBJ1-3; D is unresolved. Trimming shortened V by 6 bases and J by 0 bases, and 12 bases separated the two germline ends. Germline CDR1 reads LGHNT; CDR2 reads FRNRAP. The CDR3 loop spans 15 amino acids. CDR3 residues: CASGPAYPSGNTIYF. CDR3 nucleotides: TGTGCTAGTGGCCCTGCCTACCCCTCTGGAAACACCATATATTTT.

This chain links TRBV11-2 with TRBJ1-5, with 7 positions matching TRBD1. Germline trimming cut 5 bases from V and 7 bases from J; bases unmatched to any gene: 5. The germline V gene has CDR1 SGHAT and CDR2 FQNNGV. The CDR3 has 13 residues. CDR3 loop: CASSRDRAQPQHF. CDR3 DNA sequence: TGTGCCAGCAGCCGAGACAGGGCCCAGCCCCAGCATTTT.

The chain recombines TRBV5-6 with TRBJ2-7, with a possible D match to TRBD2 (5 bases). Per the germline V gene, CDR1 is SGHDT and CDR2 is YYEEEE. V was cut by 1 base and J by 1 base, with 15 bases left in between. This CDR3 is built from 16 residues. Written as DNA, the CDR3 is TGTGCCAGCAGCTTGAATTGGAGGCAGGCGTCCTACGAGCAGTACTTC. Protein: CASSLNWRQASYEQYF.

The CDR3, as DNA: TGTGCCAGCTCACCCTCGGCGAGCGGAACCACAGATACGCAGTATTTT. This sequence encodes CASSPSASGTTDTQYF. V usage is TRBV18 and J usage is TRBJ2-3; weak D call: TRBD2 (5 bases). CDR3 length: 16 residues. Germline V CDR1 and CDR2: KGHSH, LQKENI. The germline V and J ends were trimmed by 3 bases and 2 bases, with 15 bases remaining between them.

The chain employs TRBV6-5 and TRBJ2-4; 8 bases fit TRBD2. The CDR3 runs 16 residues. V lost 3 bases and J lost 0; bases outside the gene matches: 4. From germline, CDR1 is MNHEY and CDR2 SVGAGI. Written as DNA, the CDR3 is TGTGCCAGCAGTTATTCACTAGCGGTAGCCAAAAACATTCAGTACTTC. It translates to CASSYSLAVAKNIQYF.

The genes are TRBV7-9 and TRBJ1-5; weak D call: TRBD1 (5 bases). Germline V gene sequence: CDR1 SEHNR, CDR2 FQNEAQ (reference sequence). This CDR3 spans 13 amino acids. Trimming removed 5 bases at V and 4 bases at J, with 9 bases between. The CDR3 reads CASSPDRNQPQHF. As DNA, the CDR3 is TGTGCCAGCAGCCCAGACAGAAATCAGCCCCAGCATTTT.

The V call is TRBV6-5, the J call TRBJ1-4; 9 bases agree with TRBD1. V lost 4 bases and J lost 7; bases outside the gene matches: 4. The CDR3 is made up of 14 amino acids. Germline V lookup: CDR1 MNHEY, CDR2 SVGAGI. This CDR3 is CASSLNRGREKLFF. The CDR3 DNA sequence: TGTGCCAGCAGTTTGAACAGGGGGCGTGAAAAACTGTTTTTT.

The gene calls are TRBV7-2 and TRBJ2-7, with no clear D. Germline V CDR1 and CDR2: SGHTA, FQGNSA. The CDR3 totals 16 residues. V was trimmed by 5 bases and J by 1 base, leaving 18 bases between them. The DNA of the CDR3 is TGTGCCAGCAGCACCACCCGGAGCTTAAGGTCCTACGAGCAGTACTTC. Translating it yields CASSTTRSLRSYEQYF.

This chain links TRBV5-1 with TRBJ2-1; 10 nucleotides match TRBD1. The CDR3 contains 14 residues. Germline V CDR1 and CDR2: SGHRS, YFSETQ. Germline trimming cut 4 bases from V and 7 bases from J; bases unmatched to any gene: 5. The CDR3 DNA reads TGCGCCAGCAGCACGGGACAGGGGAGTAATGAGCAGTTCTTC. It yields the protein CASSTGQGSNEQFF. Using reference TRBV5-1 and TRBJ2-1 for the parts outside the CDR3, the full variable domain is KAGVTQTPRYLIKTRGQQVTLSCSPISGHRSVSWYQQTPGQGLQFLFEYFSETQRNKGNFPGRFSGRQFSNSRSEMNVSTLELGDSALYLCASSTGQGSNEQFFGPGTRLTVL.

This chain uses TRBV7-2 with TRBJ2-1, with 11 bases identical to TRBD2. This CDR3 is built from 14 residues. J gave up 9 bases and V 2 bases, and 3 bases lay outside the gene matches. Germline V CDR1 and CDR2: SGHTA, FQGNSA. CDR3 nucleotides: TGTGCCAGCAGCTTAACTAGCGGGAGTAGTGAGCAGTTCTTC. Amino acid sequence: CASSLTSGSSEQFF.

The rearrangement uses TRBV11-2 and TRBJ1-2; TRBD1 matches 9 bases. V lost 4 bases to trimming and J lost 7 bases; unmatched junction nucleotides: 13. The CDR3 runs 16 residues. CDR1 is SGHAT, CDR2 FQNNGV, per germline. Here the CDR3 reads CASSSQHFTGGSGYTF. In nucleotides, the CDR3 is TGTGCCAGCAGCTCACAACACTTCACAGGGGGCTCTGGCTACACCTTC.

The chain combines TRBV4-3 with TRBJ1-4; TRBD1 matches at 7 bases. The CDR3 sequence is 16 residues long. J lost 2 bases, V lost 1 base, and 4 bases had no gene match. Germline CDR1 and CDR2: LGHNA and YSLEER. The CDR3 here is CASSQARGQTNEKLFF. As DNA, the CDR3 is TGCGCCAGCAGCCAAGCTAGGGGACAGACTAATGAAAAACTGTTTTTT.